Included here is one T cell receptor beta chain sequence, with context. This clone was seen a few times. Its antigen is currently not known. No much larger clone is present one base from it, and per-base qualities are unavailable. In the prospective study, participants were 18 to 89 years old, resided in under 30 geographic areas of the United States, and were enrolled through a virtual design. Cohort assignment in the prospective study relied on participant-reported clinical history from a screening survey and a study questionnaire. ImmuneRACE Cohort 3 recovered participants were defined by two consecutive negative NP/OP PCR tests, healthcare professional clearance, or symptom resolution. In the prospective study, whole blood, serum and a nasopharyngeal or oropharyngeal swab were collected from each participant by mobile phlebotomists. Prospective study participants could optionally give additional blood draws and questionnaires over an approximately two-month period. Before DNA extraction, prospective study blood samples were shipped either frozen or at room temperature.

This record belongs to a study of blood T cell repertoires in COVID-19 (dated by TCRdb to 2018 to 2020). About the full investigation: Samples from collaborators originated in the United States, Italy and Spain and spanned both the acute and convalescent phases of COVID-19. The material from the prospective study consisted of cDNA or gDNA derived from T cells, B-cell-depleted T cells, or PBMCs. Subjects who had been exposed to COVID-19, were actively infected with it, or had recovered from it provided the deeply sampled blood TCRbeta repertoires that made up the dataset. The repertoires were made available in a free public database intended to serve as a resource for research on the immune response to SARS-CoV-2. The samples were drawn from two sources: the first 160 participants of the ongoing ImmuneRACE study, and 1,254 subjects contributed by 6 global collaborators. A de-identified subject ID, COVID-19 status, age in years and sex were almost always included in the sample metadata. Where HLA class I and class II types were available, the types were taken from metadata supplied by the sample provider, not from assay-based typing.

TCRbeta CDR3 regions were amplified from genomic DNA using the immunoSEQ Assay, a bias-controlled multiplex PCR. The paper's processing steps were these. The number of nucleated cells in each sample was estimated by amplification of reference gene primers within the assay. To quantify the absolute abundance of each unique TCRbeta CDR3 rearrangement, sequence reads were collapsed and filtered. For each sample, productive Simpson clonality was calculated as the square root of Simpson's diversity index over productive rearrangements. What TCRdb holds here is the immuneACCESS table cut down to in-frame rearrangements. Part of the clones is not present; checked against another copy, under half of the missing clones reflect an unresolved V gene, and the others are unexplained. Clone size and the V and J calls come from that table; the DNA yielded D and trimming. The sample records about 480,000 clones, around nine tenths of which are singletons. The ten most abundant clones make up approximately 1.8% of the sample.

The study at large found these results: The quantity of clinical and demographic metadata differed by source and by participant and was supplied without curation.

V is pared back by 2 bases and J by 0 bases, with 11 bases lying between the germline termini. From cysteine to phenylalanine, the CDR3 is 16 amino acids long. CDR3 DNA only is kept here, 48 bases in frame from base 1. CDR1 and CDR2 were assigned from the germline V gene as MNHNS and SASEGT. The receptor chain draws on TRBV6-1 and TRBJ1-5; the D gene identity is not certain. The TCR comes from a woman between 40 and 50 years old who had recovered from COVID-19. The sample comprised PBMCs or T cells enriched from blood (not recorded which). The bases are TGTGCCAGCAGTGAATGGGCCATTTCTAGCAATCAGCCCCAGCATTTT. It translates to CASSEWAISSNQPQHF.